This T cell receptor beta chain was recorded in a study of blood T cells in healthy people across ages. Study observations and caveats: The study regarded diversity estimates from one million T cells as underestimates.

V was clipped by 4 bases and J by 2 bases; unmatched bases: 7. The CDR3 extends over 14 amino acids. Per germline, CDR1 DFQATT and CDR2 SNEGSKA (reference sequence). The use of a sample-barcoded 5' primer and a J-beta primer mix characterized a second PCR of roughly 7 to 11 cycles. TCRdb re-called the 5' RACE reads with MiXCR, one entry per CDR3 protein. The data hold more than 600,000 distinct CDR3 sequences, with roughly 25% observed a single time. A word on this clonotype: Its cognate antigen is unknown.

These same records also appear under a second study, on T cells of mothers and their children. This second study says: Mothers yielded over 8.5 million CDR3 reads, children about 2.8 million each.

V usage is TRBV20-1 and J usage is TRBJ1-2; 7 bases align to TRBD1. Sequenced material: blood. The receptor was isolated from a boy between 5 and 17 years old in good health. The CDR3 is CSATRPGQNYGYTF. The CDR3 nucleotides read TGCAGTGCTACCCGACCGGGACAGAACTATGGCTACACCTTC.